A selection of T cell receptor beta chains follows, all from one sample in a study of blood T cell repertoires in COVID-19. Some clones are missing from TCRdb's copy, which holds only in-frame ones; the method was immunoSEQ multiplex PCR. The sample shows 210,000 or so clones, approximately 85% of them seen only once. The sample was peripheral blood. The receptors stem from a man between 50 and 59 years old with COVID-19, enrolled during active disease. The CDR3 runs from the conserved cysteine through the conserved F or W. The D gene is left open where the match is weak. Expanded clones are given a class, and other clones once, few, many or no size at all.

>few|TRBJ2-7|NA|TRBV29-1
CSVRSATEQYF
TGCAGCGTTCGTTCCGCAACTGAGCAGTACTTC
>NA|TRBJ1-2|NA|TRBV2
CASSERRGRDYGYTF
TGTGCCAGCAGTGAGCGCAGGGGAAGAGACTATGGCTACACCTTC
>NA|TRBJ2-3|TRBD1|TRBV5-1
CASSRFDRGPTDTQYF
TGCGCCAGCAGCCGTTTCGACAGGGGACCCACAGATACGCAGTATTTT
>NA|TRBJ1-2|TRBD1|TRBV2
CASNPEGQGGGYTF
TGTGCCAGCAACCCAGAGGGGCAGGGGGGTGGCTACACCTTC
>NA|TRBJ2-7|TRBD1|TRBV11-2
CASSWGQSYEQYF
TGTGCCAGCAGCTGGGGACAGTCCTACGAGCAGTACTTC
>NA|TRBJ1-5|NA|TRBV9
CASSRGFNQPQHF
TGTGCCAGCAGTAGGGGATTCAATCAGCCCCAGCATTTT
>NA|TRBJ1-2|NA|TRBV5-1
CASSYGQNYGYTF
TGCGCCAGCAGCTACGGACAGAACTATGGCTACACCTTC
>NA|TRBJ2-7|NA|TRBV6-5
CASSFDTYEQYF
TGTGCCAGCAGTTTTGACACCTACGAGCAGTACTTC
>NA|TRBJ1-4|NA|TRBV7-9
CASSLGEIVREKLFF
TGTGCCAGCAGCTTAGGAGAAATTGTCCGGGAAAAACTGTTTTTT
>NA|TRBJ2-1|TRBD1|TRBV28
CASSPGQGSMVQFF
TGTGCCAGCAGTCCAGGACAGGGTTCAATGGTGCAGTTCTTC
>NA|TRBJ1-1|NA|TRBV27
CASSSQDTGNTEAFF
TGTGCCAGCAGTTCTCAGGACACGGGGAACACTGAAGCTTTCTTT
>NA|TRBJ2-1|TRBD2|TRBV27
CASGKGTSGGNEQFF
TGTGCCAGCGGAAAGGGGACTAGCGGGGGGAATGAGCAGTTCTTC
>NA|TRBJ2-1|TRBD2|TRBV18
CASSPDIAGGLNEQFF
TGTGCCAGCTCACCCGATATAGCGGGGGGGCTTAATGAGCAGTTCTTC
>once|TRBJ1-2|NA|TRBV3-1/TRBV3-2
CASSQVQYGYTF
TGTGCCAGCAGCCAGGTCCAGTATGGCTACACCTTC
>NA|TRBJ2-1|NA|TRBV7-9
CASSLYINNEQFF
TGTGCCAGCAGCTTATACATAAACAATGAGCAGTTCTTC
>NA|TRBJ2-1|TRBD2|TRBV4-1
CASSQSPSGGAPEQFF
TGCGCCAGCAGCCAGTCTCCTAGCGGGGGGGCGCCTGAGCAGTTCTTC
>NA|TRBJ2-1|NA|TRBV27
CASSLNTYNEQFF
TGTGCCAGCAGTTTAAATACCTACAATGAGCAGTTCTTC
>NA|TRBJ2-3|NA|TRBV18
CASSPRGVDTQYF
TGTGCCAGCTCACCACGGGGAGTAGATACGCAGTATTTT
>NA|TRBJ1-6|TRBD1|TRBV2
CASSLDRVTNSPLHF
TGTGCCAGCAGTCTGGACAGGGTGACGAATTCACCCCTCCACTTT
>NA|TRBJ2-7|TRBD1|TRBV18
CASSYTGTGAYEQYF
TGTGCCAGCTCATATACCGGGACAGGGGCCTACGAGCAGTACTTC
>NA|TRBJ1-3|NA|TRBV12-3/TRBV12-4
CAYRVLSGNTIYF
TGTGCCTACAGGGTTTTGTCTGGAAACACCATATATTTT
>NA|TRBJ2-1|NA|TRBV10-1
CASSEHRVGSYNEQFF
TGCGCCAGCAGTGAACACAGGGTAGGATCCTACAATGAGCAGTTCTTC
>NA|TRBJ1-6|NA|TRBV28
CASSSGQNNSPLHF
TGTGCCAGCAGTTCCGGACAGAACAATTCACCCCTCCACTTT
>NA|TRBJ2-5|TRBD2|TRBV5-4
CASSLAAGGQSWETQYF
TGTGCCAGCAGCTTGGCGGCGGGGGGGCAATCTTGGGAGACCCAGTACTTC
>NA|TRBJ1-5|NA|TRBV9
CASSVGGGNQPQHF
TGTGCCAGCAGCGTAGGCGGGGGGAATCAGCCCCAGCATTTT
>NA|TRBJ2-3|TRBD2|TRBV28
CASRRGLAGGPLSTDTQYF
TGTGCCAGCCGGAGGGGACTAGCGGGGGGCCCCCTCAGCACAGATACGCAGTATTTT
>NA|TRBJ2-1|NA|TRBV5-4
CASSFRGGSYNEQFF
TGTGCCAGCAGCTTCAGAGGAGGCTCCTACAATGAGCAGTTCTTC
>NA|TRBJ2-7|NA|TRBV7-8
CASSLQRSEQYF
TGTGCCAGCAGCTTACAGCGGAGCGAGCAGTACTTC
>NA|TRBJ2-3|NA|TRBV20-1
CSARRSDTQYF
TGCAGTGCTAGGAGGTCGGATACGCAGTATTTT
>few|TRBJ1-1|NA|TRBV2
CASSEIQVSTEAFF
TGTGCCAGCAGTGAAATCCAGGTGAGCACTGAAGCTTTCTTT
>NA|TRBJ1-2|TRBD1|TRBV7-9
CASSAGTGAYGYTF
TGTGCCAGCAGCGCCGGGACAGGAGCATATGGCTACACCTTC
>NA|TRBJ1-1|TRBD1|TRBV7-9
CASSVGQLFPNTEAFF
TGTGCCAGCAGCGTGGGACAGCTCTTTCCGAACACTGAAGCTTTCTTT
>once|TRBJ2-1|NA|TRBV4-1
CASSQPENEQFF
TGCGCCAGCAGCCAACCCGAGAATGAGCAGTTCTTC
>NA|TRBJ1-2|TRBD1|TRBV2
CASSWTGLFNYGYTF
TGTGCCAGCAGTTGGACAGGGCTGTTTAACTATGGCTACACCTTC
>NA|TRBJ2-2|NA|TRBV24-1
CATSDSASYTGELFF
TGTGCCACCAGTGATTCCGCCAGTTACACCGGGGAGCTGTTTTTT
>NA|TRBJ2-1|TRBD2|TRBV6-4
CASSDGVAGQFF
TGTGCCAGCAGTGACGGGGTAGCGGGGCAGTTCTTC
>NA|TRBJ1-1|NA|TRBV3-1/TRBV3-2
CASSGNTEAFF
TGTGCCAGCTCAGGGAACACTGAAGCTTTCTTT
>NA|TRBJ1-1|TRBD1|TRBV7-2
CASSGDRVLVTEAFF
TGTGCCAGCAGCGGGGACAGGGTCTTGGTTACTGAAGCTTTCTTT
>NA|TRBJ2-3|NA|TRBV7-9
CASSLNLGAYTQYF
TGTGCCAGCAGCTTAAATCTGGGGGCTTATACGCAGTATTTT
>NA|TRBJ1-2|NA|TRBV5-1
CASSPRTVTNYGYTF
TGCGCCAGCAGCCCGCGGACAGTAACTAACTATGGCTACACCTTC
>NA|TRBJ1-1|NA|TRBV18
CASSPPQGHAEAFF
TGTGCCAGCTCACCACCACAGGGACATGCTGAAGCTTTCTTT
>NA|TRBJ1-1|NA|TRBV19
CASSLQGGTEAFF
TGTGCCAGTAGTCTGCAAGGGGGCACTGAAGCTTTCTTT